This entry lists 26 T cell receptor beta chains sequenced from one sample in a study of TIL therapy for anti-PD-1-resistant metastatic lung cancer. Described time point: pre-treatment sample, taken before nivolumab and TIL therapy. The tumor samples were excised metastases, mostly pleural nodules or supraclavicular lymph nodes. The libraries were made with immunoSEQ v3. Profiling relied on immunoSEQ multiplex PCR, and the TCRdb table lists in-frame clones only, not all of them. Among more than 20,000 clones listed, less than 65% were seen once. The sequenced sample was tumor tissue, obtained at baseline. The source of these receptors is a woman between 30 and 85 years old with non-small cell lung cancer.

The chain couples TRBV28 to TRBJ2-7; 8 positions agree with TRBD1. The CDR3 runs 14 residues. After removal of 5 bases from V and 5 bases from J, the junction contained 8 bases not matched to a gene. Germline CDR1 is MDHEN and CDR2 is SYDVKM. CDR3 amino acids: CASSVQGAVDEQYF. The DNA for the CDR3 is TGTGCCAGCAGTGTCCAGGGGGCAGTGGACGAGCAGTACTTC.

This rearrangement joins TRBV29-1 to TRBJ1-1; unclear D gene. This CDR3 spans 13 amino acids. V was clipped by 4 bases and J by 3 bases, with 12 bases between them. Germline CDR1 SQVTM, CDR2 ANQGSEA. Here the CDR3 DNA reads TGCAGCGTTGTAAGAGGGCCAGACACTGAAGCTTTCTTT. This codes for CSVVRGPDTEAFF.

Only a few counts were recorded for this clone. The V gene is TRBV30, the J gene TRBJ1-1, with D hard to call. The CDR3 runs 14 residues. The germline gives CDR1 GTSNPN, CDR2 SVGIG (reference sequence). The V and J ends lost 0 bases and 0 bases respectively, with 8 bases between them. CDR3 amino acids: CAWSVKLLNTEAFF. CDR3 coding DNA: TGTGCCTGGAGTGTAAAGTTATTGAACACTGAAGCTTTCTTT.

The V call is TRBV5-1, the J call TRBJ1-2; TRBD1 matches at 8 bases. This CDR3 region has 15 residues. Losses at the gene ends were 0 bases for V and 4 bases for J; bases not matched to a gene: 5. Germline assignment: CDR1 SGHRS and CDR2 YFSETQ. The DNA for the CDR3 is TGCGCCAGCAGCTTGGCCGGGACAGGAAGCTATGGCTACACCTTC. Translating gives CASSLAGTGSYGYTF.

This clone was observed a handful of times. This chain links TRBV14 with TRBJ2-1, with 10 bases lining up with TRBD2. Losses at the gene ends were 8 bases for V and 2 bases for J; bases not matched to a gene: 0. The CDR3 is 13 amino acids. Germline assignment: CDR1 SGHDN and CDR2 FVKESK. The CDR3 nucleotides read TGTGCCAGCGGACTAGCGGCCTACAATGAGCAGTTCTTC. Translated: CASGLAAYNEQFF.

This chain uses TRBV5-1 with TRBJ2-5; 16 bases are shared with TRBD2. The germline CDR1 and CDR2 sequences are SGHRS and YFSETQ. The CDR3 is made up of 17 amino acids. After removal of 4 bases from V and 5 bases from J, the junction contained 8 bases not matched to a gene. The CDR3 loop is CASSTGLAGGPVETQYF. The CDR3 DNA is TGCGCCAGCAGCACGGGACTAGCGGGAGGGCCTGTCGAGACCCAGTACTTC.

For the CDR3, the DNA is TGTGCCATCTCCGGGACAGAGGGCCACGAGCAGTACTTC. Its protein is CAISGTEGHEQYF. The chain couples TRBV6-5 to TRBJ2-7; 7 bases are shared with TRBD1. This CDR3 region has 13 residues. V trimming: 10 bases; J trimming: 5 bases; junction bases outside the gene matches: 11. From germline, CDR1 is MNHEY and CDR2 SVGAGI.

The chain has TRBV10-2 and TRBJ2-5; unclear D gene. This CDR3 is 12 amino acids long. V lost 6 bases and J lost 2, with 7 bases in between. Per germline, CDR1 WSHSY and CDR2 SAAADI. CDR3 loop: CASSRIQETQYF. The CDR3 coding sequence is TGCGCCAGCAGCAGGATTCAAGAGACCCAGTACTTC.

This clone was seen only once. The chain links TRBV7-7 to TRBJ2-5, with D possibly matching TRBD2 (5 bases). The CDR3 runs 15 residues. Germline V lookup: CDR1 SSHAT, CDR2 FNYEAQ (reference sequence). Deletions cut 1 base from V and 2 bases from J, with 11 bases between. In DNA, the CDR3 is TGTGCCAGCAGCTTAGGCCGAGGGCCACAAGAGACCCAGTACTTC. This codes for CASSLGRGPQETQYF.

The CDR3, as DNA: TGTGCCAGCAGCTTAGCGGGGGCCAGGGGCGCTTTCTTT. Its translation: CASSLAGARGAFF. The chain is built from TRBV7-2 and TRBJ1-1; D possibly corresponds to TRBD1 (6 bases). The V gene lost 0 bases and the J gene lost 11 bases, with 13 bases spanning the gap. This CDR3 spans 13 amino acids. The germline CDR1 and CDR2 sequences are SGHTA and FQGNSA.

In DNA form, the CDR3 reads TGTGCCAGTATATCCCCGGGTCGGACCGGGGAGCTGTTTTTT. This encodes CASISPGRTGELFF. This chain links TRBV19 with TRBJ2-2, with D unresolved. Looked up from germline, CDR1 is LNHDA and CDR2 is SQIVND (reference sequence). The CDR3 is 14 amino acids. V lost 7 bases to trimming and J lost 5 bases, with 14 bases between them. The variable domain in full, completed from reference TRBV19 and TRBJ2-2, reads DGGITQSPKYLFRKEGQNVTLSCEQNLNHDAMYWYRQDPGQGLRLIYYSQIVNDFQKGDIAEGYSVSREKKESFPLTVTSAQKNPTAFYLCASISPGRTGELFFGEGSRLTVL.

In DNA, the CDR3 is TGTGCCAGCAGTGTGGGGAGGGGGAGCAATCAGCCCCAGCATTTT. It codes for CASSVGRGSNQPQHF. The chain carries TRBV6-1 and TRBJ1-5; tentative D call: TRBD1 (6 bases). Looked up from germline, CDR1 is MNHNS and CDR2 is SASEGT. The CDR3 has 15 amino acids. Trimming cost V 4 bases and J 1 base, with 11 bases left between them.

The rearrangement joins TRBV6-1 to TRBJ1-1, with 8 bases matching TRBD1. Germline assignment: CDR1 MNHNS and CDR2 SASEGT. The CDR3 contains 12 residues. J gave up 9 bases and V 7 bases, and 7 bases lay outside the gene matches. The CDR3 DNA follows: TGTGCCAGCACCCTCGGACAGGGACAAGCTTTCTTT. This sequence encodes CASTLGQGQAFF.

The V and J genes are TRBV4-1 and TRBJ2-3, with 13 bases that match TRBD2. The CDR3 spans 18 residues. V shed 1 base, J shed 1 base, and the junction held 5 bases outside the gene matches. CDR1 is MGHRA and CDR2 is YSYEKL in the germline V gene. CDR3 sequence reads: CASSQALAGGMRTDTQYF. The CDR3 DNA is TGCGCCAGCAGCCAAGCACTAGCGGGAGGGATGCGCACAGATACGCAGTATTTT.

The V and J genes are TRBV7-2 and TRBJ1-5; D gene ambiguous. The length of the CDR3 is 15 residues. V was pared by 2 bases and J by 2 bases, with 10 bases between. The germline gives CDR1 SGHTA, CDR2 FQGNSA. The CDR3 bases are TGTGCCAGCAGCTTAACCCCCGTCGGCAATCAGCCCCAGCATTTT. Residues: CASSLTPVGNQPQHF.

The chain is built from TRBV5-4 and TRBJ1-1, with no clear D. Trimming stripped 0 bases from V and 6 bases from J, with 12 bases between. The germline CDR1 and CDR2 sequences are SGHNT and YYREEE (reference sequence). The CDR3 consists of 14 residues. The CDR3 bases are TGTGCCAGCAGCTTGGCAGGCCCCGGGGCTGAAGCTTTCTTT. Protein sequence: CASSLAGPGAEAFF.

The chain couples TRBV30 to TRBJ2-7, with TRBD2 identical over 7 bases. The CDR3 runs 15 residues. Looked up from germline, CDR1 is GTSNPN and CDR2 is SVGIG (reference sequence). J was trimmed by 4 bases and V by 4 bases; bases with no gene match: 13. CDR3 in amino acids: CAWTPPILGRYEQYF. In DNA form, the CDR3 reads TGTGCCTGGACCCCGCCGATCCTCGGGAGGTACGAGCAGTACTTC.

V usage is TRBV7-7 and J usage is TRBJ2-7; perhaps TRBD2 as D (6 bases). V shed 1 base and J shed 3 bases, with 10 bases lying between them. Germline-derived CDR1 and CDR2 are SSHAT and FNYEAQ (reference sequence). The CDR3 loop spans 14 amino acids. The CDR3 nucleotides read TGTGCCAGCAGCTTAGACCTCGGGAGCTACGAGCAGTACTTC. Its protein is CASSLDLGSYEQYF.

V usage is TRBV7-6 and J usage is TRBJ1-2; 10 bases match TRBD1. The CDR3 has 16 amino acids. Germline CDR1 is SGHVS and CDR2 is FNYEAQ. Trimming at V came to 4 bases and at J to 8 bases, leaving 13 bases not matched to a gene. The chain's CDR3 is CASSSSSWTGGEGYTF. CDR3 sequence (DNA): TGTGCCAGCAGCTCCAGCTCCTGGACAGGGGGGGAAGGCTACACCTTC.

The J gene is TRBJ1-3, the V gene TRBV11-2, with D uncertain. With 3 bases removed from V and 2 bases from J, the gap between germline ends came to 2 bases. The CDR3 runs 12 residues. Germline CDR1 and CDR2: SGHAT and FQNNGV. The CDR3 DNA reads as TGTGCCAGCAGCTTTGCTGGAAACACCATATATTTT. This sequence encodes CASSFAGNTIYF.

The J gene is TRBJ2-3, the V gene TRBV2, with 9 positions matching TRBD2. CDR1 is SNHLY, CDR2 FYNNEI, per germline. This CDR3 spans 14 amino acids. V dropped 4 bases and J dropped 3; count of bases not matched to a gene: 2. The CDR3 bases are TGTGCCAGCAGTGTTCTAGCGGGAACAGATACGCAGTATTTT. Encoded protein: CASSVLAGTDTQYF.

This chain uses TRBV5-6 with TRBJ2-6; unclear D gene. This CDR3 contains 16 residues. The germline CDR1 and CDR2 sequences are SGHDT and YYEEEE. V shed 0 bases and J shed 1 base, with 8 bases lying between them. CDR3 amino acids: CASSLGRPSGANVLTF. CDR3 DNA: TGTGCCAGCAGCTTGGGTCGGCCGTCTGGGGCCAACGTCCTGACTTTC.

CDR3 region: CASGSGSSTVWNEQFF. Here the CDR3 DNA reads TGCGCCAGCGGGAGCGGGAGTTCCACCGTTTGGAATGAGCAGTTCTTC. This chain links TRBV5-1 with TRBJ2-1; TRBD2 aligns across 8 bases. The germline V gene encodes CDR1 SGHRS and CDR2 YFSETQ. There are 16 residues in the CDR3. After removal of 7 bases from V and 7 bases from J, the junction contained 16 bases not matched to a gene.

This chain links TRBV7-9 with TRBJ1-2; D not certain. V gave up 5 bases and J gave up 2 bases, with 12 bases separating them. Germline CDR1 and CDR2: SEHNR and FQNEAQ (reference sequence). The CDR3 contains 14 residues. In nucleotides, the CDR3 is TGTGCCAGCAGCCCATCCGCGGAAAACTATGGCTACACCTTC. As protein: CASSPSAENYGYTF. The complete variable domain, with remaining parts taken from reference TRBV7-9 and TRBJ1-2, reads DTGVSQNPRHKITKRGQNVTFRCDPISEHNRLYWYRQTLGQGPEFLTYFQNEAQLEKSRLLSDRFSAERPKGSFSTLEIQRTEQGDSAMYLCASSPSAENYGYTFGSGTRLTVV.

J is TRBJ1-5 and V is TRBV5-1; 8 bases align to TRBD1. CDR1 SGHRS and CDR2 YFSETQ come from the germline V gene. Trimming took 4 bases from V and 8 from J; bases not matched to a gene: 5. The CDR3 consists of 13 residues. This chain's CDR3 is CASSVGTGKPQHF. The CDR3 bases are TGCGCCAGCAGCGTCGGGACAGGAAAGCCCCAGCATTTT.

This clone was seen more than once but under ten times. V is TRBV12-5 and J is TRBJ1-1; D may be TRBD1 (5 bases). V was trimmed by 0 bases and J by 3 bases, leaving 14 bases between them. Germline V gene sequence: CDR1 LGHNT, CDR2 FRNRAP. This CDR3 is 16 amino acids long. The CDR3 coding sequence is TGTGCTAGTGGTTTGGTAGGCAGGGCCCTCTACACTGAAGCTTTCTTT. Encoded protein: CASGLVGRALYTEAFF.